The 5 T cell receptor beta chains in this list originate from one sample, sequenced in a study of early T cells in non-severe SARS-CoV-2 infection. TCRdb reanalysed the 5' RACE reads using MiXCR and keeps one entry per CDR3 protein. The sample includes more than 50,000 distinct CDR3 sequences, roughly 12% of them seen just once. Sequencing was done on a sample of whole blood. The receptors come from an adult who was a healthcare worker with PCR-confirmed SARS-CoV-2 infection or an uninfected control (not recorded which).

The chain has TRBV7-9 and TRBJ2-2, with a tentative D call TRBD1 (6 bases). Germline V gene lookup returns CDR1 SEHNR and CDR2 FQNEAQ (reference sequence). This CDR3 spans 15 amino acids. The germline V and J ends were trimmed by 4 bases and 7 bases, with 16 bases remaining between them. The CDR3 loop is CASSYLRGSVGELFF. The CDR3 DNA is TGTGCCAGCAGCTATCTCAGGGGAAGTGTCGGGGAGCTGTTTTTT.

In this sample, this clonotype turned up a few times. The chain is built from TRBV10-2 and TRBJ2-5; TRBD2 matches at 8 bases. The germline V gene has CDR1 WSHSY and CDR2 SAAADI. The CDR3 is made up of 13 amino acids. Trimming at V came to 6 bases and at J to 4 bases, leaving 4 bases not matched to a gene. The CDR3 loop reads CASSNSGIETQYF. The CDR3 DNA sequence: TGCGCCAGCAGCAATAGCGGGATAGAGACCCAGTACTTC.

The chain links TRBV11-3 to TRBJ2-1; the D gene is possibly TRBD2 (6 bases). CDR3 length: 14 residues. Trimming cost V 5 bases and J 3 bases, with 11 bases left between them. Germline CDR1 reads SGHNT; CDR2 reads YENEEA. The CDR3 is CASSARGNYNEQFF. The CDR3 region has the DNA TGTGCCAGCAGCGCGCGGGGCAACTACAATGAGCAGTTCTTC.

The chain couples TRBV7-8 to TRBJ2-5; perhaps TRBD2 as D (5 bases). CDR1 is SGHVS and CDR2 is FQNEAQ in the germline V gene. Trimming pared 4 bases from V and 5 bases from J, leaving 14 bases between. The CDR3 extends over 14 amino acids. The CDR3 bases are TGTGCCAGCAGCTCCCGAGGGTATGACGAGACCCAGTACTTC. The encoded protein is CASSSRGYDETQYF.

The genes are TRBV28 and TRBJ2-2; D perhaps matches TRBD2 (5 bases). The CDR3 sequence is 16 residues long. Germline CDR1 reads MDHEN; CDR2 reads SYDVKM. V lost 2 bases and J lost 4, with 14 bases in between. The CDR3 DNA reads as TGTGCCAGCAGTTTACCCAGGACTCCCCCCACCGGGGAGCTGTTTTTT. This translates into CASSLPRTPPTGELFF.